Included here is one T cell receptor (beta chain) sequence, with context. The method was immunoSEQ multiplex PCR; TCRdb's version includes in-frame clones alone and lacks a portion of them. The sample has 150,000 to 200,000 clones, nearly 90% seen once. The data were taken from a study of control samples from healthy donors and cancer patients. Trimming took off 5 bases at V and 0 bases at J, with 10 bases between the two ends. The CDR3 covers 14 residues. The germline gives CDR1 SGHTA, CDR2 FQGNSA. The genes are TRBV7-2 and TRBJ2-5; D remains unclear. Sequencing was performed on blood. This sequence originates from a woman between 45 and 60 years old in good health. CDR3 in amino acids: CASSPPPYQETQYF. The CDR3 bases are TGTGCCAGCAGCCCCCCCCCGTACCAAGAGACCCAGTACTTC.